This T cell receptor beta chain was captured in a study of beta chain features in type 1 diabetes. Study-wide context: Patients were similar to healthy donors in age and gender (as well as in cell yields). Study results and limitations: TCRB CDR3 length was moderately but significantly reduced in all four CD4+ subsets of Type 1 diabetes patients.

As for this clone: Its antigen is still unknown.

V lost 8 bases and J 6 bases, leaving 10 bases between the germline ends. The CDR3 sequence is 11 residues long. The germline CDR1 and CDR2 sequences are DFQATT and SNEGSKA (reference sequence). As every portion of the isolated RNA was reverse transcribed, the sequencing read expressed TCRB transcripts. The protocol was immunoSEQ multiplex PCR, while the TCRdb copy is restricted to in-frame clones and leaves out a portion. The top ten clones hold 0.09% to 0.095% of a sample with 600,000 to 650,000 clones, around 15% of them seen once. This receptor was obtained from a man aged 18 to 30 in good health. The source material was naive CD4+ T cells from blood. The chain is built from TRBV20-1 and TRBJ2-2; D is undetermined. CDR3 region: CSSPEAGELFF. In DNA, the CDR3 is TGCAGTTCCCCCGAGGCCGGGGAGCTGTTTTTT.